The entry below describes one TCR beta chain. Its matching antigen is unknown. The sample originates from a study of cytomegalovirus exposure and HLA in healthy donors. Study context: About 85 million unique TCRs from HLA-typed donors were held in an early release of data. Study-level findings and limits: In a later analysis, at a false discovery rate of 0.05, 16,951 TCR beta sequences were associated with HLA alleles. The study put some 160 TCR beta chains on its list as cytomegalovirus-associated.

With 5 bases clipped from V and 6 bases from J, the junction kept 6 bases outside the gene matches. The CDR3 loop spans 15 amino acids. Per the germline V gene, CDR1 is MNHNS and CDR2 is SASEGT. The PCR ran on 60 Vbeta and 13 Jbeta primers. Repertoires were generated with immunoSEQ multiplex PCR, while TCRdb's copy carries only in-frame clones and drops some. The sample consists of about 180,000 clones, approximately 80% of them appearing once. Input material: PBMCs. This chain connects TRBV6-1 to TRBJ2-1; 11 bases align to TRBD2. The TCR originated in a man in his thirties or forties in good health and CMV-seropositive. The CDR3 is CASSLLAGGINEQFF. In DNA form, the CDR3 reads TGTGCCAGCAGTCTCCTAGCGGGGGGCATCAATGAGCAGTTCTTC.